This TCR beta chain was captured by sequencing in a study of radiotherapy plus CTLA-4 blockade in lung cancer. The assay was immunoSEQ multiplex PCR, and TCRdb's table has in-frame clones only and misses some. This sample has about 73,000 clones, with 80% to 90% found just once. Germline CDR1 and CDR2: SGHRS and YFSETQ. The V and J ends lost 3 bases and 4 bases respectively, with 15 bases between them. The CDR3 length is 15 residues. The gene calls are TRBV5-1 and TRBJ2-3, with D perhaps given as TRBD1 or TRBD2 (5 bases each). This TCR came from a human donor with non-small cell lung cancer that progressed on radiotherapy plus ipilimumab. The sample was peripheral blood, taken from a patient treated with radiotherapy plus ipilimumab. This CDR3 reads CASSSGTRSPDTQYF. CDR3 sequence (DNA): TGCGCCAGCAGCTCCGGGACGAGAAGCCCAGATACGCAGTATTTT.